A single sample is the source of the 19 T cell receptor beta chains below, sequenced in a study of blood T cell repertoires in COVID-19. Sequenced by immunoSEQ multiplex PCR; TCRdb stores in-frame clones only, minus some. The sample yields about 280,000 clones, about 90% seen once. Sequenced input: peripheral blood. These receptors all come from a woman in her 30s with COVID-19, enrolled during active disease.

V is TRBV30 and J is TRBJ1-6, with TRBD1 matching 9 bases. CDR3 length: 13 amino acids. Germline CDR1 reads GTSNPN; CDR2 reads SVGIG (reference sequence). V was clipped by 1 base and J by 8 bases; unmatched bases: 0. CDR3 sequence reads: CAWSGQGDSPLHF. The CDR3 nucleotides are TGTGCCTGGAGTGGACAGGGGGATTCACCCCTCCACTTT.

The rearrangement uses TRBV5-8 and TRBJ2-3; TRBD2 matches 12 bases. Germline CDR1 and CDR2: SGHTS and YDEGEE. This CDR3 has 17 amino acids. The V gene end was trimmed by 2 bases and the J gene end by 3 bases; junction bases not matched to a gene: 7. The CDR3: CASSLIRTSGVTDTQYF. For the CDR3, the DNA is TGTGCCAGCAGCTTAATACGGACTAGCGGGGTGACAGATACGCAGTATTTT.

This chain connects TRBV6-5 to TRBJ1-2; 8 bases align to TRBD1. The CDR3 sequence is 12 residues long. V lost 7 bases and J lost 6; bases outside the gene matches: 4. Germline V CDR1 and CDR2: MNHEY, SVGAGI. This chain's CDR3 is CASTRTGNGYTF. The CDR3 DNA reads as TGTGCCAGCACCAGGACAGGGAATGGCTACACCTTC.

The J gene is TRBJ2-7, the V gene TRBV7-9; 9 bases are a match to TRBD1. The CDR3 extends over 14 amino acids. Looked up from germline, CDR1 is SEHNR and CDR2 is FQNEAQ (reference sequence). V lost 1 base, J lost 5 bases, and 3 bases stayed unmatched. The CDR3 is CASSLEDRGDEQYF. The CDR3 DNA is TGTGCCAGCAGCTTAGAGGACAGGGGCGACGAGCAGTACTTC.

The chain combines TRBV19 with TRBJ1-1, with 9 bases lining up with TRBD1. Unmatched junction bases numbered 9, after V lost 6 bases and J lost 4 bases. Germline CDR1 and CDR2: LNHDA and SQIVND (reference sequence). This CDR3 has 15 amino acids. Here the CDR3 reads CASRDTGGGGTEAFF. DNA of the CDR3: TGTGCCAGTAGGGATACAGGGGGCGGAGGCACTGAAGCTTTCTTT.

The CDR3 sequence is CASSTGTLGYTF. CDR3 nucleotides: TGTGCCAGCAGCACAGGGACACTTGGCTACACCTTC. This chain links TRBV5-6 with TRBJ1-2, with D possibly TRBD1 on 6 matching bases. Germline loops: CDR1 SGHDT, CDR2 YYEEEE. This CDR3 contains 12 residues. The ends were cut back, 4 bases at V and 7 bases at J, with 11 bases in the middle.

The chain joins TRBV5-1 to TRBJ2-7; TRBD2 matches 10 bases. CDR3 size: 14 residues. Germline V lookup: CDR1 SGHRS, CDR2 YFSETQ. V gave up 3 bases and J gave up 6 bases; unmatched junction bases: 6. The CDR3 spells CASSSLAGEGEQYF. DNA of the CDR3: TGCGCCAGCAGCTCTCTAGCGGGAGAGGGCGAGCAGTACTTC.

This chain uses TRBV5-4 with TRBJ1-4; 9 bases match TRBD1. Germline V gene data show CDR1 as SGHNT and CDR2 as YYREEE (reference sequence). This CDR3 has 17 amino acids. Trimming cost V 4 bases and J 3 bases; bases outside gene matches: 10. The chain's CDR3 is CASSITGGGRANEKLFF. The DNA for the CDR3 is TGTGCCAGCAGCATAACAGGGGGCGGTCGTGCTAATGAAAAACTGTTTTTT.

This sequence joins TRBV5-1 and TRBJ2-5; 13 nucleotides align to TRBD2. CDR1 is SGHRS, CDR2 YFSETQ, per germline. The CDR3 loop spans 15 amino acids. V was pared by 0 bases and J by 6 bases, with 2 bases of the junction left unmatched. CDR3: CASSLELAGGKTQYF. The CDR3 DNA reads as TGCGCCAGCAGCTTGGAACTAGCGGGAGGGAAGACCCAGTACTTC. Variable domain in full (rest from reference TRBV5-1 and TRBJ2-5): KAGVTQTPRYLIKTRGQQVTLSCSPISGHRSVSWYQQTPGQGLQFLFEYFSETQRNKGNFPGRFSGRQFSNSRSEMNVSTLELGDSALYLCASSLELAGGKTQYFGPGTRLLVL.

Regarding this clone: The junction departs from the called germline gene at one end, perhaps through a read error. CDR3 DNA sequence: TGTGCCAGCAGCTACTACGAAAGCGGCGGCACTGAAGCTTTCTTT. Its translation is CASSYYESGGTEAFF. This chain connects TRBV6-2 or TRBV6-3 to TRBJ1-1; D is ambiguous. The CDR3 runs to 15 residues. Germline CDR1 reads MNHEY; CDR2 reads SVGEGT.

As for this clone: The sample carries other DNA sequences with the same CDR3. The chain joins TRBV28 to TRBJ2-1; tentative D call: TRBD1 (6 bases). CDR1 MDHEN and CDR2 SYDVKM come from the germline V gene. CDR3 length: 13 amino acids. Trimming removed 2 bases from V and 4 bases from J, with 6 bases in between. CDR3 region: CASSLGQYNEQFF. CDR3 DNA sequence: TGTGCCAGCAGTTTAGGACAGTACAATGAGCAGTTCTTC.

The chain is built from TRBV7-2 and TRBJ2-1; 9 bases fit TRBD2. Per the germline V gene, CDR1 is SGHTA and CDR2 is FQGNSA. V was pared by 4 bases and J by 3 bases, with 10 bases of the junction left unmatched. CDR3 length equals 17 residues. The CDR3 DNA sequence: TGTGCCAGCAGCTCTCCCCGGGGCGGGAGGGGCTACAATGAGCAGTTCTTC. The encoded protein is CASSSPRGGRGYNEQFF.

To note about this clone: The same CDR3 also results from other DNA sequences found in this sample. CDR3 sequence: CASSVGSSYEQYF. The CDR3 DNA sequence: TGTGCCAGCAGCGTAGGGAGTTCCTACGAGCAGTACTTC. V gene TRBV9 combines with J gene TRBJ2-7; D gene ambiguous. Germline values: CDR1 SGDLS, CDR2 YYNGEE. CDR3 length: 13 amino acids. The germline V and J ends were trimmed by 0 bases and 1 base, with 5 bases remaining between them.

This rearrangement joins TRBV30 to TRBJ2-5; TRBD1 agrees at 11 bases. Germline CDR1 is GTSNPN and CDR2 is SVGIG (reference sequence). This CDR3 contains 14 residues. With V trimmed by 1 base and J by 6 bases, 4 bases remained unmatched. CDR3 region: CAWSAGTGGKTQYF. CDR3 nucleotides: TGTGCCTGGAGTGCCGGGACAGGGGGGAAGACCCAGTACTTC.

This sequence joins TRBV2 and TRBJ2-5, with a weak D call TRBD2 (5 bases). Per germline, CDR1 SNHLY and CDR2 FYNNEI. This CDR3 has 15 residues. V shed 5 bases and J shed 1 base, with 14 bases lying between them. CDR3: CASSYGEIGQETQYF. CDR3 in DNA: TGTGCCAGCAGTTACGGGGAGATCGGCCAAGAGACCCAGTACTTC.

The J gene is TRBJ1-2, the V gene TRBV5-6; the match to TRBD1 covers 7 bases. J gave up 7 bases and V 0 bases, and 6 bases lay outside the gene matches. CDR1 is SGHDT and CDR2 is YYEEEE in the germline V gene. The CDR3 covers 14 residues. CDR3 nucleotide sequence: TGTGCCAGCAGCTTGGGAGGGGGCGTAGGTGGCTACACCTTC. Its translation: CASSLGGGVGGYTF.

The chain combines TRBV3-1 (or the pseudogene TRBV3-2) with TRBJ1-1, with 12 nucleotides matching TRBD1. Germline V gene lookup returns CDR1 LGHDT and CDR2 YNNKEL (reference sequence). The ends lost 4 bases at V and 5 bases at J; junction bases unmatched: 8. The CDR3 sequence is 16 residues long. CDR3 nucleotides: TGTGCCAGCAGCCCCCGGGACAGGGGGCGATGGACTGAAGCTTTCTTT. Its translation is CASSPRDRGRWTEAFF.

This chain links TRBV5-4 with TRBJ2-7, with D perhaps TRBD1 (6 bases). Per the germline V gene, CDR1 is SGHNT and CDR2 is YYREEE (reference sequence). V was shortened by 6 bases and J by 6 bases, with 16 bases between the two germline ends. The CDR3 is 13 amino acids. The CDR3 spells CASNPRDTREQYF. CDR3 DNA: TGTGCCAGCAACCCGAGGGACACCCGCGAGCAGTACTTC.

The rearrangement links TRBV28 to TRBJ2-7; a weak D match, TRBD1 (5 bases). The CDR3 consists of 13 residues. The germline CDR1 and CDR2 sequences are MDHEN and SYDVKM. V was clipped by 6 bases and J by 5 bases, with 14 bases between them. The DNA of the CDR3 is TGTGCCAGCAGCCCCGACATGGGGCACGAGCAGTACTTC. This gives the protein CASSPDMGHEQYF.